These 16 T cell receptor beta chains originate from one sample sequenced in a study of beta chain features in type 1 diabetes. Broader study findings: Among all four CD4+ subsets, Type 1 diabetes patients had TCRB CDR3s that were moderately but significantly shorter.

These receptors have no identified antigens. The entirety of the isolated RNA underwent reverse transcription, so expressed TCRB transcripts were sequenced. Some clones are missing from TCRdb's copy, which holds only in-frame ones; the method was immunoSEQ multiplex PCR. The table lists 500,000 to 800,000 clones, about an eighth of them singletons. The specimen was naive CD4+ T cells from blood. The source is a man aged 25-40 years with type 1 diabetes.

The rearrangement joins TRBV14 to TRBJ1-3, with D unresolved. The germline V gene encodes CDR1 SGHDN and CDR2 FVKESK. The CDR3 covers 15 residues. Trimming took off 3 bases at V and 0 bases at J, with 9 bases between the two ends. In DNA, the CDR3 is TGTGCCAGCAGCCAGCGGGGTACCTCTGGAAACACCATATATTTT. The encoded protein is CASSQRGTSGNTIYF.

This clone was counted between two and nine times. Different DNA sequences within this sample yield the same CDR3. The rearrangement links TRBV7-2 to TRBJ2-7, with 7 nucleotides matching TRBD1. CDR1 is SGHTA and CDR2 is FQGNSA in the germline V gene. The CDR3 contains 15 residues. V shed 1 base and J 2 bases; nucleotides not matched to a gene: 5. The CDR3 bases are TGTGCCAGCAGCTTAGACAGGGGCCTCACCTACGAGCAGTACTTC. Translation: CASSLDRGLTYEQYF.

The rearrangement joins TRBV7-9 to TRBJ2-5; 10 bases agree with TRBD1. The CDR3 consists of 15 residues. Germline values: CDR1 SEHNR, CDR2 FQNEAQ (reference sequence). V was pared by 4 bases and J by 4 bases, with 6 bases of the junction left unmatched. The CDR3 DNA is TGTGCCAGCAGCTATAACGGGGACAGGGGAGAGACCCAGTACTTC. This codes for CASSYNGDRGETQYF.

This rearrangement joins TRBV9 to TRBJ2-2, with no clear D. Deletions cut 0 bases from V and 5 bases from J, with 8 bases between. The CDR3 length is 14 residues. Germline V gene data show CDR1 as SGDLS and CDR2 as YYNGEE. The CDR3, as DNA: TGTGCCAGCAGCGTAGTATCAGTTACCGGGGAGCTGTTTTTT. This sequence encodes CASSVVSVTGELFF.

This clone showed up just a few times. This chain connects TRBV5-1 to TRBJ2-3; tentatively, D is TRBD1 (5 bases). V lost 4 bases, J lost 5 bases, and 14 bases lay in between. The CDR3 totals 14 residues. Per the germline V gene, CDR1 is SGHRS and CDR2 is YFSETQ. The CDR3 nucleotides read TGCGCCAGCAGCCCGCAGGCGCAGGGAGATACGCAGTATTTT. Protein sequence: CASSPQAQGDTQYF.

The rearrangement links TRBV5-1 to TRBJ2-5, with TRBD1 matching 7 bases. The CDR3 is made up of 15 amino acids. J was trimmed by 2 bases and V by 1 base; bases with no gene match: 5. Germline values: CDR1 SGHRS, CDR2 YFSETQ. CDR3: CASSLQGQTQETQYF. The CDR3 DNA is TGCGCCAGCAGCTTGCAGGGACAGACTCAAGAGACCCAGTACTTC.

This chain connects TRBV7-2 to TRBJ2-1; 10 positions agree with TRBD2. CDR1 SGHTA and CDR2 FQGNSA come from the germline V gene. The CDR3 covers 15 residues. V shed 2 bases and J 7 bases; nucleotides not matched to a gene: 5. The CDR3 loop reads CASSLNSGGWNEQFF. CDR3 DNA sequence: TGTGCCAGCAGCTTAAATAGCGGGGGGTGGAATGAGCAGTTCTTC.

The chain uses TRBV6-5 and TRBJ2-1, with D possibly matching TRBD2 (6 bases). The CDR3 covers 12 residues. Trimming pared 6 bases from V and 10 bases from J, leaving 13 bases between. Germline CDR1 reads MNHEY; CDR2 reads SVGAGI. As DNA, the CDR3 is TGTGCCAGCAGATCGGGGAGGCGGGAGCAGTTCTTC. It translates to CASRSGRREQFF.

The chain couples TRBV6-5 to TRBJ2-7; the D gene is possibly TRBD1 (6 bases). Trimming removed 6 bases from V and 5 bases from J, with 17 bases in between. The CDR3 contains 14 residues. CDR1 is MNHEY and CDR2 is SVGAGI in the germline V gene. CDR3 nucleotide sequence: TGTGCCAGCAGACCACAGGGAGAGGTCCACGAGCAGTACTTC. Its protein is CASRPQGEVHEQYF.

V and J are TRBV7-2 and TRBJ1-2; D might be TRBD1 (5 bases). Trimming shortened V by 0 bases and J by 4 bases, and 21 bases separated the two germline ends. CDR1 and CDR2 from the germline V gene are SGHTA and FQGNSA. The CDR3 consists of 18 residues. CDR3 in DNA: TGTGCCAGCAGCTTAGCGCGCCCCTCGGGGCCTGAGGGCTATGGCTACACCTTC. It yields the protein CASSLARPSGPEGYGYTF.

This clone was seen a handful of times. The chain links TRBV18 to TRBJ2-7; D possibly corresponds to TRBD1 (5 bases). V shed 3 bases and J shed 3 bases, with 12 bases lying between them. This CDR3 has 14 residues. CDR1 and CDR2 from the germline V gene are KGHSH and LQKENI. The CDR3 loop reads CASSPKTGYYEQYF. The DNA of the CDR3 is TGTGCCAGCTCACCTAAAACAGGATACTACGAGCAGTACTTC.

The chain joins TRBV4-2 to TRBJ2-2; 12 bases are shared with TRBD2. The germline V gene has CDR1 LGHNA and CDR2 YNFKEQ. CDR3 length equals 17 residues. Losses at the gene ends were 2 bases for V and 1 base for J; bases not matched to a gene: 2. The CDR3: CASSQPGLAGNTGELFF. CDR3 nucleotides: TGTGCCAGCAGCCAACCGGGACTAGCGGGGAACACCGGGGAGCTGTTTTTT.

V usage is TRBV9 and J usage is TRBJ2-7; 7 bases are a match to TRBD1. V lost 0 bases, J lost 0 bases, and 6 bases stayed unmatched. The CDR3 spans 16 residues. The germline V gene has CDR1 SGDLS and CDR2 YYNGEE. The DNA for the CDR3 is TGTGCCAGCAGCGTAGCTACGGGACAGATCTCCTACGAGCAGTACTTC. Translating gives CASSVATGQISYEQYF. Full variable domain (missing parts from reference TRBV9 and TRBJ2-7): DSGVTQTPKHLITATGQRVTLRCSPRSGDLSVYWYQQSLDQGLQFLIQYYNGEERAKGNILERFSAQQFPDLHSELNLSSLELGDSALYFCASSVATGQISYEQYFGPGTRLTVT.

The V gene is TRBV11-3, the J gene TRBJ2-2, with TRBD2 matching over 8 bases. CDR1 and CDR2 (germline): SGHNT, YENEEA. This CDR3 contains 15 residues. Trimming cost V 5 bases and J 6 bases; bases outside gene matches: 8. CDR3 region: CASSGGSGGAGELFF. The CDR3 bases are TGTGCCAGCAGCGGGGGCAGCGGGGGAGCCGGGGAGCTGTTTTTT.

The rearrangement joins TRBV28 to TRBJ2-1, with unresolved D. Germline lookup yields CDR1 MDHEN and CDR2 SYDVKM. The ends were cut back, 8 bases at V and 3 bases at J, with 11 bases in the middle. The CDR3 extends over 13 amino acids. CDR3 loop: CASQGQIYNEQFF. The CDR3 DNA reads as TGTGCCAGCCAAGGCCAAATCTACAATGAGCAGTTCTTC.

This clone came up a few times. The chain has TRBV7-9 and TRBJ1-4; D is uncertain. The CDR3 covers 15 residues. Trimming removed 5 bases from V and 0 bases from J, with 10 bases in between. Germline CDR1 reads SEHNR; CDR2 reads FQNEAQ (reference sequence). CDR3 region: CASSPMRTTNEKLFF. The CDR3 DNA sequence: TGTGCCAGCAGCCCCATGAGGACAACTAATGAAAAACTGTTTTTT.